This T cell receptor beta chain was retrieved from a study of T cell repertoires in cytomegalovirus infection. About the study: The authors used CMV epitopes that were HLA-C-restricted (recently identified) and HLA-B-restricted (well studied). Shared public TCR beta signatures pointed to both CMV infection and a matching HLA type.

Trimming cost V 3 bases and J 0 bases, with 11 bases left between them. The length of the CDR3 is 16 residues. Germline CDR1 is KGHDR and CDR2 is SFDVKD. TCRdb reprocessed the reads via MiXCR and lists one record per CDR3 protein. The table records roughly 920,000 distinct CDR3 sequences, 31% of them present only once. On this clonotype itself: Its antigen is still unknown.

This receptor was identified in a human donor in good health (CMV status not recorded). Some clones in this sample may be carry-over from other donors' samples. Sequences were derived from cultured CD8+ T cells from PBMCs, sampled from culture after CMV antigen stimulation. V and J are TRBV24-1 and TRBJ2-1, with D perhaps being TRBD1 or TRBD2 (5 bases each). The CDR3 nucleotides read TGTGCCACCAGTGATGGGGGAATCCACTCCTACAATGAGCAGTTCTTC. Translated: CATSDGGIHSYNEQFF.